One sample yielded the 14 T cell receptor beta chains listed below, sequenced in a study of T cells after yellow fever vaccination. TCRdb passed the 5' RACE reads through MiXCR, listing each CDR3 protein once. The sample lists hundreds of thousands of distinct CDR3 sequences, over 9% occurring once. Here the sequenced sample was PBMCs, taken on the day of the yellow fever booster vaccination. These receptors were taken from a man under 40 who received the YFV17D yellow fever vaccine.

In nucleotides, the CDR3 is TGTGCCAGCTCATCCAGTCCCTTTAATGAAAAACTGTTTTTT. This gives the protein CASSSSPFNEKLFF. This chain joins TRBV18 and TRBJ1-4; D unresolved. CDR3 length: 14 residues. Trimming stripped 5 bases from V and 4 bases from J, with 11 bases between. Germline-derived CDR1 and CDR2 are KGHSH and LQKENI.

The J gene is TRBJ2-2, the V gene TRBV15; D gene unclear. CDR3 length equals 14 residues. The germline V gene encodes CDR1 LNHNV and CDR2 YYDKDF (reference sequence). V shed 1 base and J shed 5 bases, with 8 bases lying between them. This CDR3 is CATSRVPLTGELFF. The CDR3 DNA reads as TGTGCCACCAGCAGAGTACCGCTAACCGGGGAGCTGTTTTTT.

This clonotype was detected a few times. The genes are TRBV4-3 and TRBJ2-7, with 9 bases identical to TRBD2. The CDR3 runs 15 residues. Germline CDR1 reads LGHNA; CDR2 reads YSLEER. Trimming cost V 0 bases and J 2 bases; bases outside gene matches: 2. In DNA, the CDR3 is TGCGCCAGCAGCCAAGAAGGCGGGAGGGCCTACGAGCAGTACTTC. It encodes CASSQEGGRAYEQYF.

V gene TRBV7-9 combines with J gene TRBJ2-1; D call uncertain. The CDR3 spans 14 residues. V was clipped by 8 bases and J by 2 bases, with 13 bases between them. Germline V gene lookup returns CDR1 SEHNR and CDR2 FQNEAQ (reference sequence). CDR3: CASVEASPYNEQFF. CDR3 in DNA: TGTGCCAGCGTCGAGGCGAGTCCCTACAATGAGCAGTTCTTC.

The chain couples TRBV20-1 to TRBJ1-2; D might be TRBD1 (5 bases). The ends were cut back, 1 base at V and 4 bases at J, with 10 bases in the middle. CDR3 length equals 13 residues. Per the germline V gene, CDR1 is DFQATT and CDR2 is SNEGSKA (reference sequence). CDR3 DNA: TGCAGTGCTAGAGGTCAGGGCAGCTATGGCTACACCTTC. Its translation: CSARGQGSYGYTF.

This clonotype has a handful of counts. The rearrangement uses TRBV18 and TRBJ2-7; TRBD2 matches at 13 bases. Germline lookup yields CDR1 KGHSH and CDR2 LQKENI. This CDR3 is built from 16 residues. V lost 6 bases, J lost 5 bases, and 10 bases stayed unmatched. CDR3 residues: CASSIGLAGESHEQYF. For the CDR3, the DNA is TGTGCCAGCTCTATAGGACTAGCGGGAGAATCCCACGAGCAGTACTTC.

This clonotype was seen a handful of times. This rearrangement joins TRBV29-1 to TRBJ2-5; 10 bases are a match to TRBD1. The CDR3 runs to 16 residues. J lost 4 bases, V lost 3 bases, and 11 bases had no gene match. Germline V gene data show CDR1 as SQVTM and CDR2 as ANQGSEA. The CDR3 loop is CSVDRRGQGSGETQYF. For the CDR3, the DNA is TGCAGCGTTGATAGGAGGGGACAGGGGAGCGGAGAGACCCAGTACTTC. Full variable domain (outside the CDR3, taken from reference TRBV29-1 and TRBJ2-5): SAVISQKPSRDICQRGTSLTIQCQVDSQVTMMFWYRQQPGQSLTLIATANQGSEATYESGFVIDKFPISRPNLTFSTLTVSNMSPEDSSIYLCSVDRRGQGSGETQYFGPGTRLLVL.

The table lists this clonotype with many counts. CDR3 DNA sequence: TGTGCCATCAGCGAAGGCAGTTCGAACACCGGGGAGCTGTTTTTT. Its translation: CAISEGSSNTGELFF. V usage is TRBV10-3 and J usage is TRBJ2-2, with D uncertain. V was pared by 6 bases and J by 0 bases, with 11 bases between. This CDR3 spans 15 amino acids. Germline lookup yields CDR1 ENHRY and CDR2 SYGVKD.

This clonotype has more than one count but fewer than ten. The V call is TRBV5-1, the J call TRBJ2-7; no clear D gene. There are 14 residues in the CDR3. V was shortened by 4 bases and J by 2 bases, with 13 bases between the two germline ends. Germline CDR1 and CDR2: SGHRS and YFSETQ. This CDR3 is CASSAGEPPYEQYF. The DNA of the CDR3 is TGCGCCAGCAGCGCCGGAGAGCCCCCCTACGAGCAGTACTTC.

The chain is built from TRBV12-3 or TRBV12-4 and TRBJ2-7; TRBD2 agrees at 7 bases. V was clipped by 3 bases and J by 6 bases; unmatched bases: 8. This CDR3 has 14 amino acids. This CDR3 is CASSLGGELGEQYF. The CDR3, as DNA: TGTGCCAGCAGTTTGGGGGGGGAACTGGGCGAGCAGTACTTC.

This chain links TRBV7-2 with TRBJ1-2; D not resolved. Deletions cut 4 bases from V and 4 bases from J, with 13 bases between. The CDR3 loop spans 14 amino acids. Germline V gene sequence: CDR1 SGHTA, CDR2 FQGNSA. Written as DNA, the CDR3 is TGTGCCAGCAGCTCGGACCATTCCGTCTATGGCTACACCTTC. It translates to CASSSDHSVYGYTF.

The chain is built from TRBV12-3 or TRBV12-4 and TRBJ2-7; possibly TRBD2 for D (7 bases). CDR3 length: 14 residues. With 3 bases removed from V and 7 bases from J, the gap between germline ends came to 16 bases. CDR3 sequence: CASSLGAGAKEQYF. DNA of the CDR3: TGTGCCAGCAGTTTGGGGGCGGGAGCAAAGGAGCAGTACTTC.

The chain joins TRBV27 to TRBJ2-1; D remains unclear. From germline, CDR1 is MNHEY and CDR2 SMNVEV (reference sequence). The CDR3 contains 15 residues. The germline V and J ends were trimmed by 2 bases and 5 bases, with 13 bases remaining between them. This chain's CDR3 is CASSLTSLRNNEQFF. The CDR3 coding sequence is TGTGCCAGCAGTTTAACGTCCCTGAGGAACAATGAGCAGTTCTTC.

This clonotype has only a few counts. This chain joins TRBV15 and TRBJ2-1; D unclear. The CDR3 consists of 15 residues. Looked up from germline, CDR1 is LNHNV and CDR2 is YYDKDF (reference sequence). The ends were cut back, 6 bases at V and 0 bases at J, with 12 bases in the middle. The CDR3 nucleotides are TGTGCCACCAGAAAGAGGATTAGCTCCTACAATGAGCAGTTCTTC. It is translated as CATRKRISSYNEQFF.